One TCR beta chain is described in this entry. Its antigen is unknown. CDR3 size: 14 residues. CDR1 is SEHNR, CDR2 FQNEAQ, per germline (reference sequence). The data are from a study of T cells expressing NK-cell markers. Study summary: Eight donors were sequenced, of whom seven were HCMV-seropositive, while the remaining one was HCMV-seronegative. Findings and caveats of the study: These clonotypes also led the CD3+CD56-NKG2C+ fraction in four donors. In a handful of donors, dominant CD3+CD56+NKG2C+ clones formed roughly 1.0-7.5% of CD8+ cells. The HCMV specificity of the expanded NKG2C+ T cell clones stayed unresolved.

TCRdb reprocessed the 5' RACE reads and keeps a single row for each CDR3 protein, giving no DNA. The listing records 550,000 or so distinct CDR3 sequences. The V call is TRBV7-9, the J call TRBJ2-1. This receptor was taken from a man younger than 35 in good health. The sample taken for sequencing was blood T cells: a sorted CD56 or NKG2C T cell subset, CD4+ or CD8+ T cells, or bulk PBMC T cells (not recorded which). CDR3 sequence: CASRSEGPYNEQFF.